A selection of T cell receptor beta chains follows, all from one sample in a study of glioma-infiltrating T cells. TCRdb reprocessed the multiplex PCR reads with MiXCR, giving one entry per CDR3 protein. Of fewer than 200,000 distinct CDR3 sequences in the sample, around 40% were seen once. Sequencing was carried out using glioma tissue, nonneoplastic brain tissue, or PBMCs (not recorded which). The receptors come from a human donor with low-grade glioma or glioblastoma, undergoing nonglioma brain surgery, or in good health (not recorded which). Each CDR3 is given with its conserved first and last residue. A D gene is named only where the DNA matches it firmly. Not every row has a clone size; where given, it reads once, few, many or a size class.

TRBJ2-1 | TRBV20-1 | - | TRBD2 | TGCAGTGCTAGAGATGACCGCGGATCACTAGCGGGAGGAAAAACCTACAATGAGCAGTTCTTC | CSARDDRGSLAGGKTYNEQFF
TRBJ1-2 | TRBV5-1 | - | - | TGCGCCAGCAGCTTGTCACAGAATGATTGGAACGGGGGCACCTTC | CASSLSQNDWNGGTF
TRBJ1-1 | TRBV7-2 | many | - | TGTGCCAGCAGCTTCGATCAGGGAAGGACTGAAGCTTTCTTT | CASSFDQGRTEAFF
TRBJ2-1 | TRBV28 | many | TRBD2 | TGTGCCAGCGCTGGTGCGGGAGGAAAAATATTCTTC | CASAGAGGKIFF
TRBJ2-1 | TRBV4-1 | many | TRBD2 | TGCGCCAGCAGCCCCATTAGCGGGAAATGGAATGAGCAGTTCTTC | CASSPISGKWNEQFF
TRBJ2-1 | TRBV3-1 | - | - | TGTGCCAGCAGCCAAGGAGTCGGTACAGGGCGGAATGAGCAGTTCTTC | CASSQGVGTGRNEQFF
TRBJ1-2 | TRBV2 | many | - | TGTGCCAGCAGCTTGAACTATGGCTACACCTTC | CASSLNYGYTF
TRBJ1-5 | TRBV25-1 | - | - | TGTGCCAGCAGTTTATCGGGAGGGAATAGGAATCAGCCCCAGCACTTT | CASSLSGGNRNQPQHF
TRBJ1-4 | TRBV28 | many | TRBD1 | TGTGGAGTACAGGGGGCGGTTGAAAAACTGTTTTTT | CGVQGAVEKLFF
TRBJ2-7 | TRBV28 | - | - | TGTGCCAGGAGTTTCACCTACGAACAGTACTTC | CARSFTYEQYF
TRBJ2-3 | TRBV28 | - | TRBD2 | TGTGCCAGCAGGCTCTCTAGCGGGAGTACAGATACGCAGTATTTT | CASRLSSGSTDTQYF
TRBJ2-7 | TRBV28 | - | - | TGTGCCAGCAAGATCAGCTCCTACAACGAGCAGTACTTC | CASKISSYNEQYF
TRBJ2-1 | TRBV4-1 | - | TRBD2 | TGCGCCAGCAGCCAGATTACTAGCGTCCGCCTTTTAGAGCAGTTCTTC | CASSQITSVRLLEQFF
TRBJ1-1 | TRBV29-1 | - | - | TGCAGCACAAATGAGGACCTTAGGGCTTTCTTT | CSTNEDLRAFF
TRBJ1-2 | TRBV29-1 | many | TRBD1 | TGCAGCGTTGATCAGACAGGGAACTATGGCTACACCTTC | CSVDQTGNYGYTF
TRBJ1-4 | TRBV20-1 | few | - | TGCAGTGCCACCTTGGGCGGGGAAATGAAAAAACTGTTTTTT | CSATLGGEMKKLFF
TRBJ2-1 | TRBV12-3/TRBV12-4 | - | - | TGTGCCAGCAGTTTATTGAGAGCCAACAATGAGCAGTTCTTC | CASSLLRANNEQFF
TRBJ2-7 | TRBV28 | many | - | TGTGCCAGCAGTGTGGCAGGTGACTACGAGCAGTACTTC | CASSVAGDYEQYF
TRBJ2-7 | TRBV20-1 | - | - | TGCAGTGCTAGAGTCCCCCGGGGTCGGGATGGTGAGCAGTACTTC | CSARVPRGRDGEQYF
TRBJ2-3 | TRBV20-1 | many | TRBD2 | TGCAGTGGAATCTCAACAAAAGCGGGAGGGCGTGATACGCAGTATTTT | CSGISTKAGGRDTQYF
TRBJ2-7 | TRBV12-3/TRBV12-4 | few | TRBD2 | TGTGCCAGCAGCCTCCAGATCGGCAGCGGGGGATCCTACGAGCAGTACTTC | CASSLQIGSGGSYEQYF
TRBJ2-5 | TRBV20-1 | many | TRBD2 | TGCAGTGCTAGTTTTCCCGGGACTAGTATCGAGACCCAGTACTTC | CSASFPGTSIETQYF
TRBJ1-1 | TRBV28 | many | - | TGTGCCAGCAGTTTAGGAATGGTTTCTGAAGCTTTCTTT | CASSLGMVSEAFF
TRBJ2-7 | TRBV7-2 | many | TRBD1 | TGTGCCAGCAGTCCAGGACCGGGACAGAAGTACGAGCAGTACTTC | CASSPGPGQKYEQYF
TRBJ2-7 | TRBV6-1 | many | TRBD2 | TGTGCTAGCAGTGAAGCGCAAGGACTAGCTTACGAGCAGTACTTC | CASSEAQGLAYEQYF
TRBJ1-1 | TRBV5-5 | - | - | TGTGCCAGCAGCTCGGAGCAGCTCACTGAAGCTTTCTTT | CASSSEQLTEAFF
TRBJ2-2 | TRBV28 | many | TRBD1 | TGTGCCAGCAGTGCCCAGGACAGGACGAACACCGGGGAGCTGTTTTTT | CASSAQDRTNTGELFF
TRBJ2-3 | TRBV4-1 | few | TRBD1 | TGCGCCAGCAGCCAAGTGCCGGGACAGAGGGAGGATACGCAGTATTTT | CASSQVPGQREDTQYF
TRBJ1-1 | TRBV19 | - | - | TGTGCCAGTAGTGATGGATTCAACACTGAAGCTTTCTTT | CASSDGFNTEAFF
TRBJ1-5 | TRBV20-1 | many | TRBD1 | TGCAGTGCTGACACAGGGGACAATCAGCCCCAGCATTTT | CSADTGDNQPQHF
TRBJ2-1 | TRBV6-1 | - | - | TGTGCCAGCAGTCGGGACTGGCGGAATGGGCAGTTCTTC | CASSRDWRNGQFF